This TCR beta chain originates from a study of CD8+ T cells in alopecia areata. Study-level background: Treated patients received oral tofacitinib, 5 to 10 mg twice daily. General observations from the study: In patients, TCRs were shared less clearly than in mice, and HLA may possibly be involved. Greater clonality was observed in lesional scalp samples, especially alopecia totalis/universalis, versus normal scalp.

This CDR3 comprises 13 residues. V was clipped by 5 bases and J by 13 bases; unmatched bases: 7. Per germline, CDR1 SGHTA and CDR2 FQGTGA. The sequencing template was cDNA reverse transcribed from extracted RNA. TCRdb's table, derived via immunoSEQ multiplex PCR, lists solely in-frame clones and lacks some. Among 210,000 or so clones listed, approximately 72% were seen once. Details on this clone: The antigen remains undetermined.

Treatment described: oral pan-JAK inhibitor, 5-10 mg twice daily. The sample was CD4+ T cells sorted from blood, taken at approximately week 44, from a patient treated with tofacitinib. The origin of this receptor is a human donor with alopecia areata. The chain is built from TRBV7-3 and TRBJ2-1; 11 bases agree with TRBD1. Written as DNA, the CDR3 is TGTGCCAGCAGCACGGACAGGGGGCGGGCTCAGTTCTTC. Protein: CASSTDRGRAQFF.